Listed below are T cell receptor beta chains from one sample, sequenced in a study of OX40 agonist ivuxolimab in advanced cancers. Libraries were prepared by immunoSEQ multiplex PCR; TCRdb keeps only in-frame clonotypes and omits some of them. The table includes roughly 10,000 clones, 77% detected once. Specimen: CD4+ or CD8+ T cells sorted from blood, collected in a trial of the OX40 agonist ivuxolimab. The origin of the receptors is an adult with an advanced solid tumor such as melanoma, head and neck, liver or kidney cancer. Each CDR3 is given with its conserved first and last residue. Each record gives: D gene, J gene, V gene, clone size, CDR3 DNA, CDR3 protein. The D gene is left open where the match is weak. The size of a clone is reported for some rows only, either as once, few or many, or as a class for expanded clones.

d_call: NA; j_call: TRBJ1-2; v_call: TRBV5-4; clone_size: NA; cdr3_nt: TGTGCCAGCGCAAACATACCAGGAAAGACCTATGGCTACACCTTC; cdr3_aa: CASANIPGKTYGYTF
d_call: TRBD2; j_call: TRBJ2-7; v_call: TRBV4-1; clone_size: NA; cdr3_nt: TGCGCCAGCAGCCAAGATGAGAGCGGGAGAAACCCCTACGAGCAGTACTTC; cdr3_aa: CASSQDESGRNPYEQYF
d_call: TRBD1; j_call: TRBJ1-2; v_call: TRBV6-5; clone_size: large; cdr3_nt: TGTGCCAGCAGTTCCCAGGGGGGCGGTGGCTATGGCTACACCTTC; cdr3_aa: CASSSQGGGGYGYTF
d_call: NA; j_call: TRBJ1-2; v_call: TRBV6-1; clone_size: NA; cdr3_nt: TGTGCCAGCAGTAAGCGGGACGGACCCGTCTATGGCTACACCTTC; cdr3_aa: CASSKRDGPVYGYTF
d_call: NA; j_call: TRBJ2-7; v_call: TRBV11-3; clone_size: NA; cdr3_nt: TGTGCCAGCAGCGCGACCTACTACGAGCAGTACTTC; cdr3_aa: CASSATYYEQYF
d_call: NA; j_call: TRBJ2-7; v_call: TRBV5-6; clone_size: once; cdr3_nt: TGTGCCAGCAGCTTCGGAGTTGCGGACTACGAGCAGTACTTC; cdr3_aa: CASSFGVADYEQYF
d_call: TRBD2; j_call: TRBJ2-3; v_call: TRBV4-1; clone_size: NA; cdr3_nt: TGCGCCAGCAGCATCCTAGCGGGGGCTGGAGATACGCAGTATTTT; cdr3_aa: CASSILAGAGDTQYF
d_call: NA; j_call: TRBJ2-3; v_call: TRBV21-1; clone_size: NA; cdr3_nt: TGTGCCAGCACCCAGACATGGACTAGCGCAGATACGCAGTATTTT; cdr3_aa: CASTQTWTSADTQYF
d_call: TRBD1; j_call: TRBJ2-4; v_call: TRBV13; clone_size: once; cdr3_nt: TGTGCCAGCAGCGACACAGGGGGGAACATTCAGTACTTC; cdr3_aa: CASSDTGGNIQYF
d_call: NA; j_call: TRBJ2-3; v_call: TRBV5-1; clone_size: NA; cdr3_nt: TGCGCCAGCAGCTTGTCCACAGATACGCAGTATTTT; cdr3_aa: CASSLSTDTQYF
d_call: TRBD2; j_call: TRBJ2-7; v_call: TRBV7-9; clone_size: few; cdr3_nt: TGTGCCAGCAGCCGGCTAGCGGAAAACTACGAGCAGTACTTC; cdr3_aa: CASSRLAENYEQYF
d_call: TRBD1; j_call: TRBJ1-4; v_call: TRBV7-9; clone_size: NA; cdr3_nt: TGTGCCAGCAGCGCGGACAGGGGCAATCCGACTAATGAAAAACTGTTTTTT; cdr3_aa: CASSADRGNPTNEKLFF
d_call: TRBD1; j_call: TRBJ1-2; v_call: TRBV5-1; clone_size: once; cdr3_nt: TGCGCCAGCAGCTTGGGACAGGGGAGCTACACCTTC; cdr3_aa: CASSLGQGSYTF
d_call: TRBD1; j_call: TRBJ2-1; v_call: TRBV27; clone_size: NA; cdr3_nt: TGTGCCAGCAGCCCAGGACAGGGCGGGGATGAGCAGTTCTTC; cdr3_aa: CASSPGQGGDEQFF
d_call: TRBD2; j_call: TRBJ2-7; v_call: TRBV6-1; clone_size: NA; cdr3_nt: TGTGCCAGCAGTGAATGGGTAGCGGGGGCAGTGGAGCAGTACTTC; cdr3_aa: CASSEWVAGAVEQYF
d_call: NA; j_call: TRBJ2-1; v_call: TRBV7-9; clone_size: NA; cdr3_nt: TGTGCCAGCAGCCTGGCCTGGAATGAGCAGTTCTTC; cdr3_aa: CASSLAWNEQFF